Presented here are 29 T cell receptor beta chains from one specimen sequenced in a study of CD8 T cells in Susac syndrome. Roughly 0.5 to 1 ug RNA was reverse transcribed with random hexamers. TCRdb re-called the immunoSEQ multiplex PCR reads with MiXCR, one entry per CDR3 protein. Of about 210,000 distinct CDR3 sequences listed, 95% were seen once; the top ten hold roughly 0.1%. The source material was CD4+ T cells from PBMCs. These receptors were collected from a human donor with multiple sclerosis.

This clonotype is a singleton in its sample. V and J are TRBV9 and TRBJ1-2, with no clear D. Looked up from germline, CDR1 is SGDLS and CDR2 is YYNGEE. The CDR3 length is 12 residues. V was pared by 4 bases and J by 8 bases, with 12 bases between. This CDR3 is CASSPDGRGYTF. The CDR3 region has the DNA TGTGCCAGCAGCCCTGACGGACGAGGCTACACCTTC.

The chain carries TRBV20-1 and TRBJ1-5; 9 bases are shared with TRBD1. V was pared by 6 bases and J by 3 bases, with 12 bases of the junction left unmatched. CDR1 DFQATT and CDR2 SNEGSKA come from the germline V gene (reference sequence). The CDR3 is made up of 16 amino acids. The CDR3 nucleotides are TGCAGTGCCTCCCATTCAACAGGGGGCTTCAATCAGCCCCAGCATTTT. Translation: CSASHSTGGFNQPQHF.

V is TRBV12-3 or TRBV12-4 and J is TRBJ2-6; maybe TRBD1 (6 bases). Trimming stripped 7 bases from V and 1 base from J, with 32 bases between. The CDR3 is made up of 22 amino acids. CDR3 loop: CASTLRPDSQSSSRSGANVLTF. The CDR3 DNA reads TGTGCCAGCACTCTCCGCCCGGACAGCCAATCCTCAAGCCGATCTGGGGCCAACGTCCTGACTTTC.

This sequence joins TRBV2 and TRBJ1-2, with no clear D. The CDR3 extends over 14 amino acids. V dropped 1 base and J dropped 5 bases, with 11 bases sitting between them. Germline CDR1 is SNHLY and CDR2 is FYNNEI. CDR3 in amino acids: CASSEDLGQYGYTF. In DNA, the CDR3 is TGTGCCAGCAGTGAAGATCTCGGGCAGTATGGCTACACCTTC.

This chain uses TRBV29-1 with TRBJ1-6, with 7 bases aligning to TRBD1. Germline CDR1 and CDR2: SQVTM and ANQGSEA. This CDR3 contains 14 residues. J lost 4 bases, V lost 7 bases, and 7 bases had no gene match. CDR3 sequence (DNA): TGCAGCGCTCGGACAGGAGAATATAATTCACCCCTCCACTTT. This encodes CSARTGEYNSPLHF.

The table lists this clonotype with a count of one. The J gene is TRBJ2-3, the V gene TRBV20-1; 11 nucleotides align to TRBD2. The CDR3 has 20 residues. J lost 6 bases, V lost 0 bases, and 20 bases had no gene match. CDR1 and CDR2 (germline): DFQATT, SNEGSKA (reference sequence). The CDR3 sequence is CSARDYAGTSGRRGFDTQYF. The CDR3 DNA reads as TGCAGTGCTAGAGATTACGCGGGGACTAGCGGACGTCGGGGATTCGATACGCAGTATTTT.

The V call is TRBV20-1, the J call TRBJ1-5; D is unclear. This CDR3 has 15 amino acids. V was shortened by 3 bases and J by 9 bases, with 21 bases between the two germline ends. The germline gives CDR1 DFQATT, CDR2 SNEGSKA (reference sequence). CDR3 nucleotide sequence: TGCAGTGCTAGCGTCTCGGACGGATCTATGGGGCCCCAGCATTTT. Translated, it gives CSASVSDGSMGPQHF.

A single count supports this clonotype. The chain recombines TRBV20-1 with TRBJ1-1; D uncertain. Germline V gene data show CDR1 as DFQATT and CDR2 as SNEGSKA (reference sequence). The length of the CDR3 is 13 residues. Between the trimmed V and J ends, which lost 4 bases and 3 bases, there was a span of 12 bases. CDR3 amino acids: CSATHVGDTEAFF. CDR3 in DNA: TGCAGTGCTACACATGTCGGTGACACTGAAGCTTTCTTT.

The chain uses TRBV30 and TRBJ2-5, with 7 bases identical to TRBD2. The CDR3 has 15 amino acids. Germline V gene sequence: CDR1 GTSNPN, CDR2 SVGIG (reference sequence). The V segment lost 4 bases and the J segment 0 bases; nucleotides outside the gene matches: 8. The CDR3 region is CAWMGGNGYQETQYF. The CDR3 DNA reads as TGTGCCTGGATGGGGGGGAACGGATACCAAGAGACCCAGTACTTC.

The chain joins TRBV24-1 to TRBJ2-1, with 13 bases lining up with TRBD2. CDR3 length equals 16 residues. Trimming at V came to 3 bases and at J to 4 bases, leaving 2 bases not matched to a gene. CDR1 KGHDR and CDR2 SFDVKD come from the germline V gene. The CDR3 reads CATSDRTSGGYNEQFF. The CDR3 bases are TGTGCCACCAGTGATCGGACTAGCGGGGGATACAATGAGCAGTTCTTC.

The chain uses TRBV3-1 and TRBJ2-7, with unresolved D. Germline loops: CDR1 LGHDT, CDR2 YNNKEL (reference sequence). The germline V and J ends were trimmed by 1 base and 10 bases, with 11 bases remaining between them. The CDR3 contains 12 residues. CDR3 sequence reads: CASSQVGFDQYF. CDR3 nucleotides: TGTGCCAGCAGCCAAGTGGGGTTCGATCAGTACTTC.

This chain connects TRBV19 to TRBJ2-7; 11 bases fit TRBD2. Trimming removed 5 bases from V and 7 bases from J; junction bases left unmatched: 13. CDR1 and CDR2 from the germline V gene are LNHDA and SQIVND (reference sequence). The CDR3 is 16 residues long. The CDR3 DNA follows: TGTGCCAGTAGTCCAAGACTAGCGGGATATTCGGGAGAGCAGTACTTC. This encodes CASSPRLAGYSGEQYF. The full variable domain, its missing parts supplied by reference TRBV19 and TRBJ2-7, is DGGITQSPKYLFRKEGQNVTLSCEQNLNHDAMYWYRQDPGQGLRLIYYSQIVNDFQKGDIAEGYSVSREKKESFPLTVTSAQKNPTAFYLCASSPRLAGYSGEQYFGPGTRLTVT.

The chain couples TRBV2 to TRBJ2-2, with 11 bases lining up with TRBD2. V lost 7 bases, J lost 5 bases, and 3 bases stayed unmatched. Germline lookup yields CDR1 SNHLY and CDR2 FYNNEI. The CDR3 consists of 14 residues. CDR3 DNA sequence: TGTGCCAGCAAGGGACTAGCGGAAACCGGGGAGCTGTTTTTT. As protein: CASKGLAETGELFF.

The V call is TRBV6-6, the J call TRBJ2-7; perhaps TRBD1 as D (6 bases). The germline gives CDR1 MNHNY, CDR2 SVGAGI (reference sequence). The CDR3 spans 14 residues. Between the trimmed V and J ends, which lost 4 bases and 2 bases, there was a span of 12 bases. CDR3 nucleotide sequence: TGTGCCAGCAGTTCCGGGACATTGACCTACGAGCAGTACTTC. Translated: CASSSGTLTYEQYF.

The rearrangement links TRBV14 to TRBJ2-4; unclear D gene. This CDR3 is 16 amino acids long. CDR1 and CDR2 (germline): SGHDN, FVKESK. The ends were cut back, 1 base at V and 3 bases at J, with 13 bases in the middle. CDR3 protein: CASSQGGVGLKNIQYF. The CDR3 region has the DNA TGTGCCAGCAGCCAAGGTGGGGTTGGCCTCAAAAACATTCAGTACTTC.

This clonotype has a handful of counts. The rearrangement uses TRBV18 and TRBJ1-2; TRBD1 matches 8 bases. The CDR3 has 15 residues. Trimming removed 1 base from V and 3 bases from J; junction bases left unmatched: 4. Germline V gives CDR1 KGHSH, CDR2 LQKENI. CDR3 in amino acids: CASSPLGQGYYGYTF. CDR3 bases: TGTGCCAGCTCACCACTAGGACAGGGCTACTATGGCTACACCTTC.

V is TRBV27 and J is TRBJ1-4; D is perhaps TRBD1 (5 bases). Germline V lookup: CDR1 MNHEY, CDR2 SMNVEV (reference sequence). V dropped 5 bases and J dropped 8 bases, with 15 bases sitting between them. The CDR3 extends over 14 amino acids. In DNA, the CDR3 is TGTGCCAGCAGTAAGAATCGGGGCAAGGAAAAACTGTTTTTT. This codes for CASSKNRGKEKLFF.

The gene calls are TRBV15 and TRBJ2-7; possibly TRBD1 for D (5 bases). This CDR3 comprises 14 residues. Per the germline V gene, CDR1 is LNHNV and CDR2 is YYDKDF (reference sequence). Trimming cost V 4 bases and J 3 bases, with 13 bases left between them. This chain's CDR3 is CATSTDVGDYEQYF. The CDR3 DNA follows: TGTGCCACCAGCACAGACGTAGGGGACTACGAGCAGTACTTC.

The chain recombines TRBV6-5 with TRBJ2-1, with D perhaps assigned TRBD1 or TRBD2 (6 bases each). Germline V CDR1 and CDR2: MNHEY, SVGAGI. This CDR3 spans 15 amino acids. The V end was cut by 2 bases, the J end by 6 bases, with 14 bases between. The CDR3 is CASSYPVGGSNEQFF. CDR3 sequence (DNA): TGTGCCAGCAGTTACCCCGTCGGGGGCTCCAATGAGCAGTTCTTC.

The genes are TRBV28 and TRBJ2-1; 10 nucleotides line up with TRBD2. V lost 6 bases, J lost 3 bases, and 8 bases stayed unmatched. Germline lookup yields CDR1 MDHEN and CDR2 SYDVKM. The CDR3 consists of 16 residues. The CDR3 sequence: CASRMGLATYYNEQFF. In DNA, the CDR3 is TGTGCCAGCAGAATGGGACTAGCGACATACTACAATGAGCAGTTCTTC.

The chain employs TRBV20-1 and TRBJ2-7, with TRBD1 matching 9 bases. Per the germline V gene, CDR1 is DFQATT and CDR2 is SNEGSKA (reference sequence). J lost 1 base, V lost 1 base, and 8 bases had no gene match. This CDR3 spans 16 amino acids. CDR3 loop: CSARAHHGTGSYEQYF. CDR3 coding DNA: TGCAGTGCTAGAGCCCACCATGGGACAGGGTCCTACGAGCAGTACTTC.

This clonotype was counted once. V and J are TRBV7-9 and TRBJ2-3; D is unclear. Germline-derived CDR1 and CDR2 are SEHNR and FQNEAQ (reference sequence). With 3 bases removed from V and 6 bases from J, the gap between germline ends came to 16 bases. The CDR3 covers 15 residues. CDR3 nucleotides: TGTGCCAGCAGCTTCGATCGGGCCCAGCAGGATACGCAGTATTTT. Protein: CASSFDRAQQDTQYF.

This sequence joins TRBV6-1 and TRBJ2-5; TRBD1 matches 7 bases. The CDR3 is 14 amino acids. The trim removed 7 bases at V and 1 base at J, leaving 6 bases unmatched. Germline-derived CDR1 and CDR2 are MNHNS and SASEGT. The CDR3 loop reads CASMGQTFQETQYF. CDR3 sequence (DNA): TGTGCCAGCATGGGACAGACTTTCCAAGAGACCCAGTACTTC.

This chain links TRBV2 with TRBJ2-7; TRBD1 matches 8 bases. Per germline, CDR1 SNHLY and CDR2 FYNNEI. This CDR3 has 14 amino acids. V lost 5 bases to trimming and J lost 3 bases; unmatched junction nucleotides: 6. CDR3 DNA: TGTGCCAGCAGTCGGACAGGGAAGTTCTACGAGCAGTACTTC. It is translated as CASSRTGKFYEQYF. Based on the CDR3 plus reference TRBV2 and TRBJ2-7, the full variable domain is EPEVTQTPSHQVTQMGQEVILRCVPISNHLYFYWYRQILGQKVEFLVSFYNNEISEKSEIFDDQFSVERPDGSNFTLKIRSTKLEDSAMYFCASSRTGKFYEQYFGPGTRLTVT.

The chain links TRBV9 to TRBJ2-6; no definite D call. The CDR3 contains 12 residues. V shed 4 bases and J shed 5 bases, with 4 bases lying between them. CDR1 is SGDLS and CDR2 is YYNGEE in the germline V gene. The CDR3: CASSNWANVLTF. The CDR3 DNA follows: TGTGCCAGCAGCAACTGGGCCAACGTCCTGACTTTC.

This rearrangement joins TRBV29-1 to TRBJ1-1, with D possibly TRBD1 on 6 matching bases. In germline, CDR1 is SQVTM, CDR2 ANQGSEA. Trimming left V 4 bases short and J 6 bases short, with 15 bases between. The CDR3 runs 13 residues. CDR3 protein: CSVAGRGEAEAFF. The CDR3 region has the DNA TGCAGCGTTGCTGGAAGGGGGGAGGCTGAAGCTTTCTTT.

The chain has TRBV5-1 and TRBJ2-7; no definite D call. V lost 3 bases, J lost 5 bases, and 15 bases lay in between. The CDR3 is made up of 14 amino acids. Germline V gives CDR1 SGHRS, CDR2 YFSETQ. DNA of the CDR3: TGCGCCAGCAGCTCCCGGGCCCACGGCGACGAGCAGTACTTC. It specifies CASSSRAHGDEQYF.

This chain links TRBV29-1 with TRBJ2-5; D is ambiguous. The CDR3 sequence is 12 residues long. V lost 3 bases, J lost 4 bases, and 9 bases lay in between. The germline V gene encodes CDR1 SQVTM and CDR2 ANQGSEA. The DNA of the CDR3 is TGCAGCGTTGAGCCTAGTATAGAGACCCAGTACTTC. Residues: CSVEPSIETQYF.

The gene calls are TRBV3-1 and TRBJ1-1; D uncertain. From germline, CDR1 is LGHDT and CDR2 YNNKEL (reference sequence). The CDR3 contains 13 residues. With 0 bases removed from V and 7 bases from J, the gap between germline ends came to 9 bases. CDR3 bases: TGTGCCAGCAGCCAAGAACGGCGAGGTGAAGCTTTCTTT. Protein product: CASSQERRGEAFF.